This T cell receptor beta chain comes out of a study of blood T cell repertoires in COVID-19. On the study more broadly: The samples span acute and convalescent COVID-19 from the United States, Italy and Spain. T cells, B-cell-depleted T cells, or PBMCs provided the cDNA or gDNA that served as material.

This CDR3 has 15 amino acids. The germline V gene encodes CDR1 MNHNY and CDR2 SVGAGI (reference sequence). V was clipped by 0 bases and J by 4 bases; unmatched bases: 4. Under the authors' procedure: The assay estimated nucleated cells by amplifying reference gene primers. Repertoires were generated with immunoSEQ multiplex PCR, while TCRdb's copy carries only in-frame clones and drops some. The DNA gave D and trimming, while V, J and clone size come from that table. The sample contains some 190,000 clones, 75% to 90% of which appear only once. The specimen sequenced was peripheral blood. The chain couples TRBV6-6 to TRBJ2-7, with 9 nucleotides matching TRBD1. The origin of this receptor is a man aged 60 to 75 with acute or convalescent COVID-19. CDR3 loop: CASSYSGTGLYEQYF. The CDR3, as DNA: TGTGCCAGCAGTTACTCTGGGACAGGGTTGTACGAGCAGTACTTC.